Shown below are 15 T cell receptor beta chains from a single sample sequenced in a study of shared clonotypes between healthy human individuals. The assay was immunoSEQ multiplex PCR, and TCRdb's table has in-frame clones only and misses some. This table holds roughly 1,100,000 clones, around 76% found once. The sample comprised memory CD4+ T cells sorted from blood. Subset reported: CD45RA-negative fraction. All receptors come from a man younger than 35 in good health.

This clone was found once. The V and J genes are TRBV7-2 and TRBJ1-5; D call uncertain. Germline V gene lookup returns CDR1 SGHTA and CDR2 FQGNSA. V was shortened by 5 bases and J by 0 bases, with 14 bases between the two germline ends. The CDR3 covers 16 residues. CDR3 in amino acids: CASSPTVSYSNQPQHF. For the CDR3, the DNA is TGTGCCAGCAGCCCGACGGTTTCTTATAGCAATCAGCCCCAGCATTTT.

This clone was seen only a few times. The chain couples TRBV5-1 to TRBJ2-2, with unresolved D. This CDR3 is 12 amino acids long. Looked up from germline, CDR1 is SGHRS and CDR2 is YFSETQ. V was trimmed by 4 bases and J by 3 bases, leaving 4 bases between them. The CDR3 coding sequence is TGCGCCAGCAGCCCCTACACCGGGGAGCTGTTTTTT. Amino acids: CASSPYTGELFF.

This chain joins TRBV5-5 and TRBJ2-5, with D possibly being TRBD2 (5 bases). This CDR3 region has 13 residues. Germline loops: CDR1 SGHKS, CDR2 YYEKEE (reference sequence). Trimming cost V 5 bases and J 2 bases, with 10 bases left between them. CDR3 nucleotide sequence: TGTGCCAGCAGTGATAGGAGGCAAGAGACCCAGTACTTC. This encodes CASSDRRQETQYF.

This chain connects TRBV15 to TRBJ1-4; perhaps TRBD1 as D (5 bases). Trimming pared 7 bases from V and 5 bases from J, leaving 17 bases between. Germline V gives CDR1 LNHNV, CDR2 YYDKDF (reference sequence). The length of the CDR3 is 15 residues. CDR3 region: CATTLEPGPNEKLFF. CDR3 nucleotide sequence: TGTGCCACCACCCTAGAACCGGGACCGAATGAAAAACTGTTTTTT.

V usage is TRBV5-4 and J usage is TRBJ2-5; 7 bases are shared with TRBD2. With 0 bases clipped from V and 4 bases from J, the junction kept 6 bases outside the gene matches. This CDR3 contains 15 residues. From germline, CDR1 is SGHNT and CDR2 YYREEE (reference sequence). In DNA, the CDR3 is TGTGCCAGCAGCTTGGGGGGGGGATTGGTAGAGACCCAGTACTTC. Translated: CASSLGGGLVETQYF.

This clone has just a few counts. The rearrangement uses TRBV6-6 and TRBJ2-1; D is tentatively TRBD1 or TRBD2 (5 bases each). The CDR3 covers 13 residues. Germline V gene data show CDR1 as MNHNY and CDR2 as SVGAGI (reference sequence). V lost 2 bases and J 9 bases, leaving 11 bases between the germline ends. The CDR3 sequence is CASSYVPGGEQFF. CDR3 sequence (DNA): TGTGCCAGCAGTTACGTCCCTGGGGGTGAGCAGTTCTTC.

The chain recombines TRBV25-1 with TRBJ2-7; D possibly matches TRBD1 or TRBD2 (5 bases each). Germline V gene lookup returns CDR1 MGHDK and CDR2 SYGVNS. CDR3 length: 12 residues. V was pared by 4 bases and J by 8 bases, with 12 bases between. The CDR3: CASSAPGAQQYF. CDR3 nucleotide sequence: TGTGCCAGCAGTGCCCCCGGGGCTCAGCAGTACTTC.

CDR3 nucleotides: TGTGCCAGTAGCCCATTAAGGGGGGACTCCTACGAGCAGTACTTC. Its translation: CASSPLRGDSYEQYF. This chain joins TRBV19 and TRBJ2-7; D tentatively fits TRBD1 or TRBD2 (6 bases each). The length of the CDR3 is 15 residues. The V gene lost 6 bases and the J gene lost 0 bases, with 15 bases spanning the gap. CDR1 and CDR2 from the germline V gene are LNHDA and SQIVND (reference sequence). Full variable domain (remainder filled in from reference TRBV19 and TRBJ2-7): DGGITQSPKYLFRKEGQNVTLSCEQNLNHDAMYWYRQDPGQGLRLIYYSQIVNDFQKGDIAEGYSVSREKKESFPLTVTSAQKNPTAFYLCASSPLRGDSYEQYFGPGTRLTVT.

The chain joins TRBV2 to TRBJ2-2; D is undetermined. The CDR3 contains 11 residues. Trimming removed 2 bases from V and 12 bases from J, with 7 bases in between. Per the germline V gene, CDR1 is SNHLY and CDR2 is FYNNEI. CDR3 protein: CASSETLQLFF. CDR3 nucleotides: TGTGCCAGCAGTGAAACCCTACAGCTGTTTTTT.

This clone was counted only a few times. The CDR3 here is CASSSDPTGELFF. As DNA, the CDR3 is TGTGCCAGCAGCTCCGACCCTACCGGGGAGCTGTTTTTT. The rearrangement uses TRBV5-6 and TRBJ2-2; no reliable D call. V was cut by 3 bases and J by 5 bases, with 8 bases left in between. CDR3 length equals 13 residues. Germline V gene data show CDR1 as SGHDT and CDR2 as YYEEEE.

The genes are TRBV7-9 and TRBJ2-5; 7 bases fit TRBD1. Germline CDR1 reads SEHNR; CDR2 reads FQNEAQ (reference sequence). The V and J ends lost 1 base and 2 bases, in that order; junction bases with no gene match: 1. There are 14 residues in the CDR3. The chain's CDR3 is CASSLEGQQETQYF. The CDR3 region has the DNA TGTGCCAGCAGCTTAGAGGGACAGCAAGAGACCCAGTACTTC.

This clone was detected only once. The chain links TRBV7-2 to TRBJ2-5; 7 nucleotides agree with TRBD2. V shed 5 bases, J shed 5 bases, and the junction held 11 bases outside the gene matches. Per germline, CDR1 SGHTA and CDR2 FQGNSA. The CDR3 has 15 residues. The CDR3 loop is CASSPGGVSYETQYF. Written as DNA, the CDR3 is TGTGCCAGCAGCCCTGGGGGGGTGTCGTACGAGACCCAGTACTTC.

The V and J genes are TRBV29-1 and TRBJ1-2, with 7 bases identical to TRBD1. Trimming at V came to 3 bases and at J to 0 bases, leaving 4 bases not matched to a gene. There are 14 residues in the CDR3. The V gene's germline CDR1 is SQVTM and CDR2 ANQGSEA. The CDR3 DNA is TGCAGCGTTGACCCACAGGGGACTAACTATGGCTACACCTTC. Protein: CSVDPQGTNYGYTF.

This CDR3 is CASSGSGPETQYF. The CDR3 coding sequence is TGTGCCAGCTCGGGTAGCGGTCCAGAGACCCAGTACTTC. The rearrangement links TRBV28 to TRBJ2-5, with a weak D call TRBD2 (6 bases). Trimming shortened V by 8 bases and J by 4 bases, and 14 bases separated the two germline ends. Germline CDR1 MDHEN, CDR2 SYDVKM. This CDR3 has 13 residues.

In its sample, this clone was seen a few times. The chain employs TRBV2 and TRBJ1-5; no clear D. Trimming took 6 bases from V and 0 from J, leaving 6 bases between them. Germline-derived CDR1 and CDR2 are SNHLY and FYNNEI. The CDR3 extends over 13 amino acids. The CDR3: CASRITSNQPQHF. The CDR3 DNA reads TGTGCCAGCAGAATCACTAGCAATCAGCCCCAGCATTTT.